This T cell receptor (beta chain) was documented in a study of cytomegalovirus exposure and HLA in healthy donors. This clone has a handful of counts. What it binds is not known. PCR used 60 Vbeta primers and 13 Jbeta primers. The method was immunoSEQ multiplex PCR; TCRdb's version includes in-frame clones alone and lacks a portion of them. The profile shows around 180,000 clones, about four fifths of them singletons. Study outcomes and limitations: 87-base-pair reads could not separate some V segments, including TRBV6-2 and TRBV6-3. Association with HLA alleles at 0.05 false discovery rate was found for 17,000 or so TCR beta sequences in a later analysis.

The germline CDR1 and CDR2 sequences are MNHEY and SMNVEV (reference sequence). The J segment lost 3 bases and the V segment lost 3 bases, leaving 27 bases of the junction unmatched. The CDR3 runs 22 residues. The rearrangement joins TRBV27 to TRBJ2-3, with 7 positions matching TRBD2. The specimen was PBMCs. This receptor was taken from a woman aged 45-59 years in good health and CMV-seronegative. The CDR3 DNA follows: TGTGCCAGCAGTTTCTGGAAGCCCCGGGACTATCATTCCCCGAAGGCTACAGATACGCAGTATTTT. Protein product: CASSFWKPRDYHSPKATDTQYF.